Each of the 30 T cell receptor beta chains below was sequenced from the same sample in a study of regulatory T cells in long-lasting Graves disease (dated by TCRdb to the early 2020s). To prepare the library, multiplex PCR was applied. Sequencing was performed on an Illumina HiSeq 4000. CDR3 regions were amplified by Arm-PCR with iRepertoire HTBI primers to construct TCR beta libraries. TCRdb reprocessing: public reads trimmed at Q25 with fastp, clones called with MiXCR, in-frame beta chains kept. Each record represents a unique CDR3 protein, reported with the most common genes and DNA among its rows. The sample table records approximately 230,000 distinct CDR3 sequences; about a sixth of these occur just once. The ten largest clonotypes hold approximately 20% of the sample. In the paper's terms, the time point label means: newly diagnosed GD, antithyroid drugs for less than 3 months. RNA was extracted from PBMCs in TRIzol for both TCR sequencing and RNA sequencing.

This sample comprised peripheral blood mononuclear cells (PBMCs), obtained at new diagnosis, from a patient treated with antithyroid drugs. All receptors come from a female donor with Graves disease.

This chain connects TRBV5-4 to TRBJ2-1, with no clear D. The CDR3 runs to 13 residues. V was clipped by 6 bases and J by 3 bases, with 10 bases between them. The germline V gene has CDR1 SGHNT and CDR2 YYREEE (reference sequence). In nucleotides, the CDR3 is TGTGCCAGCACCCGGACCGACTACAATGAGCAGTTCTTC. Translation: CASTRTDYNEQFF.

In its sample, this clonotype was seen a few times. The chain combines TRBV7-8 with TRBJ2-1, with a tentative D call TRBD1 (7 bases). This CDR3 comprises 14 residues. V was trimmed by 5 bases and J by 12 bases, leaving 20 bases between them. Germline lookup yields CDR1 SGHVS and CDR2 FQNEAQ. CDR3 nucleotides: TGTGCCAGCAGCGGGCGGGACAGCCCGGCGGGGCAGTTCTTC. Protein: CASSGRDSPAGQFF.

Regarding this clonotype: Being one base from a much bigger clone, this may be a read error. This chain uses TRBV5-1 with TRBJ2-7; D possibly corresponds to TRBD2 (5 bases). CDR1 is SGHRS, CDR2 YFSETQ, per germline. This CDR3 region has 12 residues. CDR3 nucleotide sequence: TGTGCCAGCGGCTTAATGGCAGACGAGCAGTACTTC. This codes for CASGLMADEQYF.

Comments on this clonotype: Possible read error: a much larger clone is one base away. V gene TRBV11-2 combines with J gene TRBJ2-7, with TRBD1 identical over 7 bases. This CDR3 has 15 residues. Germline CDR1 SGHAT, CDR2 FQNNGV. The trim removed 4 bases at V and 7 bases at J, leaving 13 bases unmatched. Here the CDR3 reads CASSYRDSSYNEQYF. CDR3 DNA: TGTGCCAGCAGCTACCGGGACAGCTCCTACAATGAGCAGTACTTC. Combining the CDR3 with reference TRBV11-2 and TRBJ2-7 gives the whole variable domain EAGVAQSPRYKIIEKRQSVAFWCNPISGHATLYWYQQILGQGPKLLIQFQNNGVVDDSQLPKDRFSAERLKGVDSTLKIQPAKLEDSAVYLCASSYRDSSYNEQYFGPGTRLTVT.

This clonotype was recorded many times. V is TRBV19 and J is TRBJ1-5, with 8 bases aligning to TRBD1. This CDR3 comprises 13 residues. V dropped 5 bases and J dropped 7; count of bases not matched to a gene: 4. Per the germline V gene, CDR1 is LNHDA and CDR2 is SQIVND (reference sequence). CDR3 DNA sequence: TGTGCCAGTAGTCCTACAGGGGGACAGCCCCAGCATTTT. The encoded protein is CASSPTGGQPQHF.

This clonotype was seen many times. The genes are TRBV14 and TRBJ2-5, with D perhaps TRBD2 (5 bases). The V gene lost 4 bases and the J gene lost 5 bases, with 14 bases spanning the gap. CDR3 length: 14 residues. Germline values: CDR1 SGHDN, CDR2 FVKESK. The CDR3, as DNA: TGTGCCAGCAGCCCCCCTGCGGGCCGTGAGACCCAGTACTTC. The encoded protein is CASSPPAGRETQYF.

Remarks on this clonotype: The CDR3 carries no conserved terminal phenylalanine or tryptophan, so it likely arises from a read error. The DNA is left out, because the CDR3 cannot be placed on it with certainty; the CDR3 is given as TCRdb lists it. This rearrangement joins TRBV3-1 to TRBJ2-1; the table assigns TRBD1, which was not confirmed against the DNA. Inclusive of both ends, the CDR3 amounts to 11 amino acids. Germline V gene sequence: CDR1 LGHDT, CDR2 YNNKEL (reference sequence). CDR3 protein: CASSQGHPGEV.

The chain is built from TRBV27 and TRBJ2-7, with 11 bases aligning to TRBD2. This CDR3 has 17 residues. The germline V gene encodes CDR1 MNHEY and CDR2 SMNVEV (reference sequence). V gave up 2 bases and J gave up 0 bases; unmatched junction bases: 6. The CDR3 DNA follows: TGTGCCAGCAGTTTACCCGGGACTAGCGGCAGCTCCTACGAGCAGTACTTC. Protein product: CASSLPGTSGSSYEQYF.

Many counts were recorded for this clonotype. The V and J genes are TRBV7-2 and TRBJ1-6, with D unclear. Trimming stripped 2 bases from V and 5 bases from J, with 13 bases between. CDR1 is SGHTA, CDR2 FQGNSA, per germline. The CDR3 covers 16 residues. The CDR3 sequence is CASSLLAAGNNSPLHF. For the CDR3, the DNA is TGTGCCAGCAGCTTATTGGCAGCCGGAAATAATTCACCCCTCCACTTT.

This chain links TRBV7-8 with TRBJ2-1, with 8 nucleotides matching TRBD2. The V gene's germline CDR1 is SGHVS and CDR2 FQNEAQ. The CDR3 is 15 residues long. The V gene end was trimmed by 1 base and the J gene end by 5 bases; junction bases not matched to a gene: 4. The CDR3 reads CASSLEGTSDNEQFF. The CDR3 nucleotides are TGTGCCAGCAGCTTAGAAGGGACTAGTGACAATGAGCAGTTCTTC.

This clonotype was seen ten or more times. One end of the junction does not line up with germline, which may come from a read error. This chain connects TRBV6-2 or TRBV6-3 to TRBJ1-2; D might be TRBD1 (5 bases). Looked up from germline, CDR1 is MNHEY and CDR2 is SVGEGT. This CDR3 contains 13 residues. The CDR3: CASSLDRDYGCTF. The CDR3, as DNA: TGTGCCAGCAGTCTTGACAGAGACTATGGCTGCACCTTC.

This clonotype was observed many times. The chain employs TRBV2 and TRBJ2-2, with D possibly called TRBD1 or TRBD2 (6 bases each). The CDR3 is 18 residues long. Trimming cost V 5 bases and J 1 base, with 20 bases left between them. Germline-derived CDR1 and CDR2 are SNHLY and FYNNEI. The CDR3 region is CASSTYHGGNLNTGELFF. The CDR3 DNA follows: TGTGCCAGCAGTACCTATCACGGGGGCAACCTGAACACCGGGGAGCTGTTTTTT.

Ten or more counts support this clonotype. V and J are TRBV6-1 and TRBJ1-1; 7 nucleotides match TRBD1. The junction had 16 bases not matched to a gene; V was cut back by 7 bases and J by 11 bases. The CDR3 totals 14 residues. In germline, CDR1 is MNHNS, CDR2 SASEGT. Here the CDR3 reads CASIGQEQTEWAFF. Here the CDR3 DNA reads TGTGCCAGCATCGGACAGGAGCAGACGGAGTGGGCTTTCTTT.

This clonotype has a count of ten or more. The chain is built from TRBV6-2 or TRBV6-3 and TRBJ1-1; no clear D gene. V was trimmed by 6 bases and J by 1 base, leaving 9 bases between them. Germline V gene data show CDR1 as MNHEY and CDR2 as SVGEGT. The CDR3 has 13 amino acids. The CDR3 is CASREGTNTEAFF. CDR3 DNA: TGTGCCAGCAGGGAGGGAACGAACACTGAAGCTTTCTTT.

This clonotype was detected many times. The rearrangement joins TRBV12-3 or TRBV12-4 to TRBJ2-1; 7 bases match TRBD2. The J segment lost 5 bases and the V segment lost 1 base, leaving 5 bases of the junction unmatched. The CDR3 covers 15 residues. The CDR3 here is CASSLGEGSHNEQFF. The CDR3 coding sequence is TGTGCCAGCAGTTTAGGGGAGGGCAGCCACAATGAGCAGTTCTTC.

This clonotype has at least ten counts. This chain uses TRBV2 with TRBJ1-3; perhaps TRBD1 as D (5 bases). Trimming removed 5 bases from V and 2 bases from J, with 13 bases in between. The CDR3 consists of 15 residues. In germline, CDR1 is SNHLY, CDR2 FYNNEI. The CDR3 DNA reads TGTGCCAGCAGTTCCCCCCGGGACGCTGGAAACACCATATATTTT. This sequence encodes CASSSPRDAGNTIYF.

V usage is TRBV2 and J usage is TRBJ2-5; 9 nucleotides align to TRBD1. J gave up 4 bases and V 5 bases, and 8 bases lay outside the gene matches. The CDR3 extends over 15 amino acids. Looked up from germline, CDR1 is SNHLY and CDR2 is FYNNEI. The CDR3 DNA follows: TGTGCCAGCAGTAGGGACAGGGAGGCGCGAGAGACCCAGTACTTC. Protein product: CASSRDREARETQYF.

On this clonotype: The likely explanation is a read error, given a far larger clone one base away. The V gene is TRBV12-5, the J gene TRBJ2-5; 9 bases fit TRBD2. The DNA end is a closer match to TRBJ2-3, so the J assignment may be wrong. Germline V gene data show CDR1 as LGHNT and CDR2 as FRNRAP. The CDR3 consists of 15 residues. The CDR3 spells CASGFSSGMAETQYF. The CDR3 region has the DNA TGTGCTAGTGGTTTTTCTAGCGGGATGGCAGAAACGCAGTATTTT.

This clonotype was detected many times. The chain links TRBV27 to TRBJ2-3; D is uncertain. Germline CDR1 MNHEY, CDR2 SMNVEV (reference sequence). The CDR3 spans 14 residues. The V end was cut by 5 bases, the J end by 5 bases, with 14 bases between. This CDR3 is CASSPGQWEDTQYF. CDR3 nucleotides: TGTGCCAGCAGTCCGGGCCAATGGGAAGATACGCAGTATTTT.

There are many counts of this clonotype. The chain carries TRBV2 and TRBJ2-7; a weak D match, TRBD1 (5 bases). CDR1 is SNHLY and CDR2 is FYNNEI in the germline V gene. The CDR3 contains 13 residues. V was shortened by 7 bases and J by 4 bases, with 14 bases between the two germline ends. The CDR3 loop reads CASTDRGLYEQYF. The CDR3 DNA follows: TGTGCCAGCACCGATAGGGGTCTTTACGAGCAGTACTTC.

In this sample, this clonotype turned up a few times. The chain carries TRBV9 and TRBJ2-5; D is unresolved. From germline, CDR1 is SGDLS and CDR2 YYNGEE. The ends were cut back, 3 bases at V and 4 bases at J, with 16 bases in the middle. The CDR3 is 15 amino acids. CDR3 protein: CASSERLNTGETQYF. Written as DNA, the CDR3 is TGTGCCAGCAGCGAGAGACTTAATACCGGAGAGACCCAGTACTTC.

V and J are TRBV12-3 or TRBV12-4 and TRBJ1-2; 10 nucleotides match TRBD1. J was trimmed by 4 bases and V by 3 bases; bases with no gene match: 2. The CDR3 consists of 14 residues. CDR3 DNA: TGTGCCAGCAGTTTTGGGACAGGGGTCTATGGCTACACCTTC. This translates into CASSFGTGVYGYTF.

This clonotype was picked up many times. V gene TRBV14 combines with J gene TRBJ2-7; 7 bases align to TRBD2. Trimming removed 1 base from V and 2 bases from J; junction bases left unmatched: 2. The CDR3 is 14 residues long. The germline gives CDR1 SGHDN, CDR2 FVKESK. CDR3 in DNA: TGTGCCAGCAGCCAAGCGGGGGGACCCTACGAGCAGTACTTC. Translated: CASSQAGGPYEQYF.

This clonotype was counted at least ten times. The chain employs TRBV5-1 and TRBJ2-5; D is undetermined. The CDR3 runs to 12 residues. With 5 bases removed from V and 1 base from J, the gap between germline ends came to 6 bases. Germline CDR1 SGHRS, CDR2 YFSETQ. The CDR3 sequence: CASSLSQETQYF. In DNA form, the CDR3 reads TGCGCCAGCAGTCTCAGCCAAGAGACCCAGTACTTC. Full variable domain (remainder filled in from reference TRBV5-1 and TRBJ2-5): KAGVTQTPRYLIKTRGQQVTLSCSPISGHRSVSWYQQTPGQGLQFLFEYFSETQRNKGNFPGRFSGRQFSNSRSEMNVSTLELGDSALYLCASSLSQETQYFGPGTRLLVL.

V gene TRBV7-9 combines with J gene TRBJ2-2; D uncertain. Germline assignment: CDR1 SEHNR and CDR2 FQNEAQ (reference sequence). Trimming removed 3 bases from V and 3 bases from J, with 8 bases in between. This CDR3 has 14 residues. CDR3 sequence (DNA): TGTGCCAGCAGCTTGGATCAGTACACCGGGGAGCTGTTTTTT. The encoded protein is CASSLDQYTGELFF.

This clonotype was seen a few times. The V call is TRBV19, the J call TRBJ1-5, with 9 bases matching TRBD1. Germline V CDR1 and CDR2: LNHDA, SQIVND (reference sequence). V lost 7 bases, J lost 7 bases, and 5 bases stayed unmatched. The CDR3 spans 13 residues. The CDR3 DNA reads TGTGCCAGTACCGGGACAGGGAGGCAGCCCCAGCATTTT. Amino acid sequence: CASTGTGRQPQHF.

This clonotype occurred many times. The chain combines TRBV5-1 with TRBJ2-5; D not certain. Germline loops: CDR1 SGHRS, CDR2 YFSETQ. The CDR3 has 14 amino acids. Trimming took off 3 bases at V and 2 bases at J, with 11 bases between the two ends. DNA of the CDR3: TGCGCCAGCAGCTCGGACGACTCTCAAGAGACCCAGTACTTC. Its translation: CASSSDDSQETQYF.

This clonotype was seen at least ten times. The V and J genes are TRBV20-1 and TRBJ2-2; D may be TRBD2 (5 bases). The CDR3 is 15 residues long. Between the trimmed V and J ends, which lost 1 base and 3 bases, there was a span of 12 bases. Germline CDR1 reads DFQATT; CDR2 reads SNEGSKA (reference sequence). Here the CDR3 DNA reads TGCAGTGCTAGAGTATTGAGAGCGGACACCGGGGAGCTGTTTTTT. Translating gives CSARVLRADTGELFF.

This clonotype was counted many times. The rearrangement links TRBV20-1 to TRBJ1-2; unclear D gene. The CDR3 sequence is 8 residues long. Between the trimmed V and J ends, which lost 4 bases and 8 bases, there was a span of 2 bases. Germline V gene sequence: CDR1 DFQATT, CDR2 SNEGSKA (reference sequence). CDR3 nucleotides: TGCAGTGCTAACGGCTACACCTTC. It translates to CSANGYTF.

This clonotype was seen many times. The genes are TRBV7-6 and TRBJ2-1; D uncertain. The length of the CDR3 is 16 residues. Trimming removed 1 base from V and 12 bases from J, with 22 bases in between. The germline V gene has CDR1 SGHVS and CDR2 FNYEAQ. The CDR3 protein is CASSLESPLGGERQFF. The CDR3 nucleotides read TGTGCCAGCAGCTTAGAGTCACCTTTGGGCGGAGAGAGGCAGTTCTTC.